The 24 T cell receptor beta chains below were found in one sample sequenced in a study of blood T cell repertoires in COVID-19. Method: immunoSEQ multiplex PCR; TCRdb's copy keeps in-frame clones and lacks some. The sample consists of under 350,000 clones, about 82% of them appearing once. The sequencing sample was made of peripheral blood. All receptors derive from a human donor in a cohort sampled during active COVID-19.

The rearrangement joins TRBV9 to TRBJ1-1; 8 bases align to TRBD1. J was trimmed by 4 bases and V by 4 bases; bases with no gene match: 3. Germline CDR1 reads SGDLS; CDR2 reads YYNGEE. There are 13 residues in the CDR3. CDR3: CASSPGTGTEAFF. Written as DNA, the CDR3 is TGTGCCAGCAGCCCCGGGACAGGCACTGAAGCTTTCTTT.

This clone was counted only a few times. The chain employs TRBV12-3 or TRBV12-4 and TRBJ1-2, with a tentative D call TRBD1 (6 bases). This CDR3 has 13 residues. V lost 4 bases, J lost 10 bases, and 16 bases lay in between. As DNA, the CDR3 is TGTGCCAGCAGTTCACAGGGTGGTGTTGCCTACACCTTC. It codes for CASSSQGGVAYTF.

The chain is built from TRBV30 and TRBJ1-1; D is possibly TRBD1 (6 bases). From germline, CDR1 is GTSNPN and CDR2 SVGIG (reference sequence). V was clipped by 5 bases and J by 0 bases, with 10 bases between them. The CDR3 covers 13 residues. For the CDR3, the DNA is TGTGCCTGGGGCAGGGGAATGAACACTGAAGCTTTCTTT. It codes for CAWGRGMNTEAFF.

The rearrangement joins TRBV18 to TRBJ1-1; 7 bases fit TRBD1. The V gene's germline CDR1 is KGHSH and CDR2 LQKENI. V lost 3 bases and J lost 5; bases outside the gene matches: 15. The CDR3 has 17 amino acids. The CDR3 bases are TGTGCCAGCTCACCGGGCCCGCAGACAGGGTTTGGGACTGAAGCTTTCTTT. It codes for CASSPGPQTGFGTEAFF.

The V and J genes are TRBV5-5 and TRBJ2-2; the D gene is possibly TRBD1 (6 bases). The germline gives CDR1 SGHKS, CDR2 YYEKEE (reference sequence). The V and J ends lost 4 bases and 2 bases respectively, with 21 bases between them. The CDR3 totals 18 residues. CDR3 sequence: CASSVEYRQGPNTGELFF. CDR3 coding DNA: TGTGCCAGCAGCGTTGAGTATCGGCAGGGGCCTAACACCGGGGAGCTGTTTTTT. The full variable domain, completed using reference TRBV5-5 and TRBJ2-2, is DAGVTQSPTHLIKTRGQQVTLRCSPISGHKSVSWYQQVLGQGPQFIFQYYEKEERGRGNFPDRFSARQFPNYSSELNVNALLLGDSALYLCASSVEYRQGPNTGELFFGEGSRLTVL.

As DNA, the CDR3 is TGTGCCATCAGTGAGGGACAGGGTCAGCAGTACTTC. Its protein is CAISEGQGQQYF. The chain is built from TRBV10-3 and TRBJ2-7, with TRBD1 identical over 8 bases. V dropped 2 bases and J dropped 8; count of bases not matched to a gene: 2. The germline CDR1 and CDR2 sequences are ENHRY and SYGVKD. The CDR3 contains 12 residues.

The gene calls are TRBV5-1 and TRBJ2-1, with 8 positions matching TRBD2. Germline loops: CDR1 SGHRS, CDR2 YFSETQ. Germline trimming cut 0 bases from V and 6 bases from J; bases unmatched to any gene: 8. This CDR3 is 16 amino acids long. In nucleotides, the CDR3 is TGCGCCAGCAGCTTGGCGGCCGGGGGGGCTAGCAATGAGCAGTTCTTC. Translated: CASSLAAGGASNEQFF.

V and J are TRBV12-3 or TRBV12-4 and TRBJ2-1; TRBD1 matches 8 bases. The CDR3 has 13 amino acids. With V trimmed by 1 base and J by 8 bases, 1 base remained unmatched. The CDR3 DNA sequence: TGTGCCAGCAGTTTAGGACAGGGGCATGAGCAGTTCTTC. This sequence encodes CASSLGQGHEQFF.

V gene TRBV6-4 combines with J gene TRBJ2-6; D is ambiguous. Germline V gives CDR1 MRHNA, CDR2 SNTAGT. The V gene lost 1 base and the J gene lost 2 bases, with 3 bases spanning the gap. CDR3 size: 14 residues. Written as DNA, the CDR3 is TGTGCCAGCAGTGACTTAGCTGGGGCCAACGTCCTGACTTTC. Its protein is CASSDLAGANVLTF.

This clone was picked up one time. The rearrangement links TRBV30 to TRBJ1-1; D is unresolved. The V end was cut by 3 bases, the J end by 1 base, with 9 bases between. Germline-derived CDR1 and CDR2 are GTSNPN and SVGIG (reference sequence). The CDR3 consists of 13 residues. The CDR3 DNA is TGTGCCTGGAGCGGCGGCGCGAACACTGAAGCTTTCTTT. Its translation is CAWSGGANTEAFF.

This chain joins TRBV5-5 and TRBJ1-5; D gene ambiguous. The length of the CDR3 is 13 residues. From germline, CDR1 is SGHKS and CDR2 YYEKEE (reference sequence). Trimming took 1 base from V and 1 from J, leaving 3 bases between them. CDR3: CASSLLSNQPQHF. CDR3 sequence (DNA): TGTGCCAGCAGCTTGTTAAGCAATCAGCCCCAGCATTTT.

This clone was picked up one time. V is TRBV7-9 and J is TRBJ1-4, with 8 bases identical to TRBD1. J lost 1 base, V lost 3 bases, and 1 base had no gene match. CDR3 length equals 15 residues. Germline CDR1 is SEHNR and CDR2 is FQNEAQ (reference sequence). CDR3 coding DNA: TGTGCCAGCAGCTTCACAGGGGGAACTAATGAAAAACTGTTTTTT. This sequence encodes CASSFTGGTNEKLFF.

V gene TRBV5-1 combines with J gene TRBJ2-5; 9 bases fit TRBD2. Trimming cost V 4 bases and J 3 bases; bases outside gene matches: 10. The CDR3 runs 16 residues. Germline values: CDR1 SGHRS, CDR2 YFSETQ. CDR3 sequence (DNA): TGCGCCAGCAGCCCTCGACTAGCGGCATTGGAAGAGACCCAGTACTTC. Amino acid sequence: CASSPRLAALEETQYF.

The rearrangement links TRBV10-2 to TRBJ2-5; D unclear. The CDR3 is 13 amino acids. Germline V CDR1 and CDR2: WSHSY, SAAADI. The ends were cut back, 5 bases at V and 5 bases at J, with 12 bases in the middle. CDR3 region: CASSTPRVETQYF. In nucleotides, the CDR3 is TGCGCCAGCAGTACCCCAAGAGTGGAGACCCAGTACTTC.

The chain carries TRBV4-2 and TRBJ1-6; D not certain. Germline loops: CDR1 LGHNA, CDR2 YNFKEQ. The CDR3 runs 14 residues. V was shortened by 0 bases and J by 7 bases, with 7 bases between the two germline ends. The CDR3 DNA reads as TGTGCCAGCAGCCAAGATAAGCGAAATTCACCCCTCCACTTT. This sequence encodes CASSQDKRNSPLHF.

This rearrangement joins TRBV27 to TRBJ1-2; TRBD1 agrees at 7 bases. The germline gives CDR1 MNHEY, CDR2 SMNVEV (reference sequence). The CDR3 is 14 amino acids. V lost 5 bases to trimming and J lost 10 bases; unmatched junction nucleotides: 13. DNA for the CDR3: TGTGCCAGCAGTCCCAACAGGGGAATTAAAGACTACACCTTC. The encoded protein is CASSPNRGIKDYTF.

As concerns this clone: The same CDR3 also results from other DNA sequences found in this sample. The rearrangement uses TRBV25-1 and TRBJ1-5; possible D gene TRBD1, 6 bases. In germline, CDR1 is MGHDK, CDR2 SYGVNS. V gave up 6 bases and J gave up 2 bases, with 11 bases separating them. This CDR3 has 14 amino acids. CDR3 sequence: CASSGRGGNQPQHF. Written as DNA, the CDR3 is TGTGCCAGCAGCGGCAGGGGTGGCAATCAGCCCCAGCATTTT.

The CDR3 region has the DNA TGTGCCAGCAGTTACCGGAGCGGCGAGCAGTTCTTC. Residues: CASSYRSGEQFF. The chain uses TRBV6-5 and TRBJ2-1; D may be TRBD2 (5 bases). The CDR3 extends over 12 amino acids. Germline V CDR1 and CDR2: MNHEY, SVGAGI. Trimming removed 2 bases from V and 10 bases from J, with 9 bases in between.

In its sample, this clone was seen once. This chain joins TRBV4-1 and TRBJ2-1, with 12 nucleotides matching TRBD2. Trimming at V came to 0 bases and at J to 1 base, leaving 7 bases not matched to a gene. CDR1 is MGHRA and CDR2 is YSYEKL in the germline V gene. The length of the CDR3 is 19 residues. This chain's CDR3 is CASSQDLGLAGSSYNEQFF. DNA of the CDR3: TGCGCCAGCAGCCAAGATCTAGGACTAGCGGGGTCTTCCTACAATGAGCAGTTCTTC.

The chain links TRBV30 to TRBJ1-5, with D perhaps matching TRBD1 (5 bases). Germline V gives CDR1 GTSNPN, CDR2 SVGIG (reference sequence). The CDR3 sequence is 13 residues long. V lost 5 bases to trimming and J lost 0 bases, with 8 bases between them. The CDR3 protein is CAWGQYSNQPQHF. The CDR3 bases are TGTGCCTGGGGACAATATAGCAATCAGCCCCAGCATTTT. Full variable domain (rest looked up from reference TRBV30 and TRBJ1-5): SQTIHQWPATLVQPVGSPLSLECTVEGTSNPNLYWYRQAAGRGLQLLFYSVGIGQISSEVPQNLSASRPQDRQFILSSKKLLLSDSGFYLCAWGQYSNQPQHFGDGTRLSIL.

This clone has just one count. Written as DNA, the CDR3 is TGTGGATGTAAGCACTCTGGGGCCAACGTCCTGACTTTC. Its protein is CGCKHSGANVLTF. V and J are TRBV19 and TRBJ2-6, with D hard to call. The V gene's germline CDR1 is LNHDA and CDR2 SQIVND (reference sequence). The CDR3 loop spans 13 amino acids.

The genes are TRBV6-1 and TRBJ2-5; 7 nucleotides match TRBD1. Looked up from germline, CDR1 is MNHNS and CDR2 is SASEGT. Trimming cost V 2 bases and J 5 bases; bases outside gene matches: 5. The CDR3 totals 14 residues. The CDR3: CASSERDSRETQYF. Here the CDR3 DNA reads TGTGCCAGCAGTGAAAGGGACAGCCGGGAGACCCAGTACTTC.

The chain couples TRBV6-5 to TRBJ1-1, with D tentatively TRBD1 (5 bases). CDR1 and CDR2 from the germline V gene are MNHEY and SVGAGI. The ends were cut back, 4 bases at V and 4 bases at J, with 13 bases in the middle. The CDR3 contains 14 residues. Written as DNA, the CDR3 is TGTGCCAGCAGTTTGGGACTGGACCTCACTGAAGCTTTCTTT. This translates into CASSLGLDLTEAFF.

In DNA form, the CDR3 reads TGTGCCAGCAGCCGGACAGGATATTACTCTGGGGCCAACGTCCTGACTTTC. Protein sequence: CASSRTGYYSGANVLTF. The V gene is TRBV5-8, the J gene TRBJ2-6, with TRBD1 matching 7 bases. The V and J ends lost 4 bases and 0 bases, in that order; junction bases with no gene match: 7. This CDR3 has 17 residues. From germline, CDR1 is SGHTS and CDR2 YDEGEE.